The T cell receptor beta chain under discussion was sequenced for a study of siplizumab effects on memory and regulatory T cells. Study results and caveats: The alloreactive clones that mapped to unstimulated subsets made up only a minor fraction. Naive T cells, seemingly more diverse than memory cells, seemed major alloresponse contributors.

Concerning this clone: The antigen is not known.

Produced via immunoSEQ multiplex PCR; TCRdb's table is partial and in-frame only. The sample has approximately 14,000 clones, 40% to 45% seen once. Germline CDR1 and CDR2: ENHRY and SYGVKD. J lost 7 bases, V lost 0 bases, and 5 bases had no gene match. The CDR3 loop spans 15 amino acids. Coculture of the mixed lymphocyte reaction cells took place at 37 degrees C and lasted around 6 days. The source is a human donor in good health; the cells came from an allogeneic mixed lymphocyte reaction. Some clones in this sample may be carry-over from other donors' samples. The sample comprised CFSE-low (dividing) CD4+ T cells sorted from an allogeneic mixed lymphocyte reaction. The chain combines TRBV10-3 with TRBJ1-4; 7 bases agree with TRBD1. The CDR3 nucleotides read TGTGCCATCAGTGAGTCGACAGGGTCAGTTGAAAAACTGTTTTTT. Amino acid sequence: CAISESTGSVEKLFF.